This entry describes one T cell receptor (beta chain). Participants' reported clinical history set cohort assignment. CDR3 size: 13 residues. Germline loops: CDR1 SEHNR, CDR2 FQNEAQ (reference sequence). V was cut by 3 bases and J by 10 bases, with 13 bases left in between. This sample is part of a study of blood T cell repertoires in COVID-19. Clones were read by immunoSEQ multiplex PCR, and TCRdb kept only the in-frame ones, dropping some. The sample records 180,000 or so clones, over 80% being singletons. The gene calls are TRBV7-9 and TRBJ2-1; the D gene is possibly TRBD1 (6 bases). This receptor was identified in a woman aged 55 to 70 who had recovered from COVID-19. The sequencing input was PBMCs or T cells enriched from blood (not recorded which). This chain's CDR3 is CASSFTGLAEQFF. For the CDR3, the DNA is TGTGCCAGCAGCTTTACAGGGCTTGCCGAGCAGTTCTTC.